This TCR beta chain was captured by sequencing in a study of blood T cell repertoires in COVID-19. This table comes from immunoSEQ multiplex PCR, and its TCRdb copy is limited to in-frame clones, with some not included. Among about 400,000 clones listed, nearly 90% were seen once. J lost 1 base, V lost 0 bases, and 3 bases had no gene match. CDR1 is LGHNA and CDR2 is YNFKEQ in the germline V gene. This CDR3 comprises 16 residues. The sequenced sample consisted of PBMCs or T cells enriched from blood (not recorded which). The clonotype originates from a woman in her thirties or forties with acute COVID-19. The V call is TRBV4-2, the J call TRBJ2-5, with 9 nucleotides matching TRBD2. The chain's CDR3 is CASSQEGGGVQETQYF. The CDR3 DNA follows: TGTGCCAGCAGCCAAGAAGGCGGGGGGGTCCAAGAGACCCAGTACTTC.